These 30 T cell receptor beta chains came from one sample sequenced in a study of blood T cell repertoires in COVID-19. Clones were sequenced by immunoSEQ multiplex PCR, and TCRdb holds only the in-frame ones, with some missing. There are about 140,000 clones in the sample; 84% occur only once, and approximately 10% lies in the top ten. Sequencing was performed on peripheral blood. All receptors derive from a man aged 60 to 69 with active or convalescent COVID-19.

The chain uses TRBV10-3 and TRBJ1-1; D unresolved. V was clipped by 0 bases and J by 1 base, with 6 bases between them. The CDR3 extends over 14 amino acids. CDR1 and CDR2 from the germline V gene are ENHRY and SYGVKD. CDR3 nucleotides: TGTGCCATCAGTGAGTCGGGCCCGAACACTGAAGCTTTCTTT. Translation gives CAISESGPNTEAFF.

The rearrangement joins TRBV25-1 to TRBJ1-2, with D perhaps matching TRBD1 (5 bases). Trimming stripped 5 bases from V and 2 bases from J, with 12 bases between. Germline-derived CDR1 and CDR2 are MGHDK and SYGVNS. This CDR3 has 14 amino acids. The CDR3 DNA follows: TGTGCCAGCAGTCCCCCAGGGATAAACTATGGCTACACCTTC. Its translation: CASSPPGINYGYTF.

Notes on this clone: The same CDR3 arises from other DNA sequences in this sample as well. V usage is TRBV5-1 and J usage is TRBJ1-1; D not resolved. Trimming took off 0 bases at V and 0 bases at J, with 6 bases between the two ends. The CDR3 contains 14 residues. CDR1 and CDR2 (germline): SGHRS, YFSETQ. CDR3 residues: CASSLDSLNTEAFF. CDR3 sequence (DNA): TGCGCCAGCAGCTTGGACAGTTTGAACACTGAAGCTTTCTTT.

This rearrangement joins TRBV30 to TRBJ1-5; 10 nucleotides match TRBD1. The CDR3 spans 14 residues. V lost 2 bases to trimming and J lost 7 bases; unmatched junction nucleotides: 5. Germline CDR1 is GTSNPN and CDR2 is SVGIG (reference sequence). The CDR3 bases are TGTGCCTGGAGTAGACAGGGGGCAAGGCAGCCCCAGCATTTT. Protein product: CAWSRQGARQPQHF.

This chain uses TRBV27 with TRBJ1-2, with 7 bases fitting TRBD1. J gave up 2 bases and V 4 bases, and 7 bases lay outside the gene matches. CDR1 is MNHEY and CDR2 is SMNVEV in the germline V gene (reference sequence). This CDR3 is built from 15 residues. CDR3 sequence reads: CASSSNARGNYGYTF. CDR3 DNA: TGTGCCAGCAGTTCAAACGCCAGGGGGAACTATGGCTACACCTTC.

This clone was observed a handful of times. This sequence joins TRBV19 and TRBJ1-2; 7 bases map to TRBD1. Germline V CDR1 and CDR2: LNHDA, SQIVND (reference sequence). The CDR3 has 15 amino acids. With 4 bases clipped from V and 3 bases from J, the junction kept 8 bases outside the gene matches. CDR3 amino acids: CASSTTGTVDYGYTF. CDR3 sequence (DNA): TGTGCCAGTAGTACTACCGGGACAGTGGACTATGGCTACACCTTC.

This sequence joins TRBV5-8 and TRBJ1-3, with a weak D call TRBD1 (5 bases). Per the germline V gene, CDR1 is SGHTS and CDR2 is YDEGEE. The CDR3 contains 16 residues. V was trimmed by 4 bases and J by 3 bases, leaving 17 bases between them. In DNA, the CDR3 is TGTGCCAGCAGCCACAACCCGCAGGGCGTTGGAAACACCATATATTTT. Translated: CASSHNPQGVGNTIYF. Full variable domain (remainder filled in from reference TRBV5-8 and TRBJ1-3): EAGVTQSPTHLIKTRGQQATLRCSPISGHTSVYWYQQALGLGLQFLLWYDEGEERNRGNFPPRFSGRQFPNYSSELNVNALELEDSALYLCASSHNPQGVGNTIYFGEGSWLTVV.

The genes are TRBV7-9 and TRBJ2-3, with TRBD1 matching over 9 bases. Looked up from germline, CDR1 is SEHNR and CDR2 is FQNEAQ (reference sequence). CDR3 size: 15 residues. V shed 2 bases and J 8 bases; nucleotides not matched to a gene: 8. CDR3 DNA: TGTGCCAGCAGCTTATCGGAACAGGGGGCTAGTACGCAGTATTTT. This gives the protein CASSLSEQGASTQYF.

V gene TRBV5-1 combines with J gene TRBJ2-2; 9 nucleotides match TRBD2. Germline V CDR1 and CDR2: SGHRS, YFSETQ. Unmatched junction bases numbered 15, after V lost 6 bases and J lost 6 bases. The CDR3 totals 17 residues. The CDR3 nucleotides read TGCGCCAGCAACCCAAGTGGCAGAACTAGCGGGTCCGGGGAGCTGTTTTTT. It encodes CASNPSGRTSGSGELFF.

The CDR3 DNA follows: TGTGCCAGCAGCCACGATAGTGAAGCTTTCTTT. Amino acid sequence: CASSHDSEAFF. The chain couples TRBV3-1 (or the pseudogene TRBV3-2) to TRBJ1-1; no reliable D call. CDR3 length equals 11 residues. V was pared by 3 bases and J by 7 bases, with 6 bases between. Germline V gives CDR1 LGHDT, CDR2 YNNKEL (reference sequence).

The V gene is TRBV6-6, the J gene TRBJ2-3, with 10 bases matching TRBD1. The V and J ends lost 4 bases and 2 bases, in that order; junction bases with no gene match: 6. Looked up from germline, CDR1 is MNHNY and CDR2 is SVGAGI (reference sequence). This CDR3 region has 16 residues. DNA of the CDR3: TGTGCCAGCAGTTGGACAGGGGGGTCGAACACAGATACGCAGTATTTT. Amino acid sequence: CASSWTGGSNTDTQYF.

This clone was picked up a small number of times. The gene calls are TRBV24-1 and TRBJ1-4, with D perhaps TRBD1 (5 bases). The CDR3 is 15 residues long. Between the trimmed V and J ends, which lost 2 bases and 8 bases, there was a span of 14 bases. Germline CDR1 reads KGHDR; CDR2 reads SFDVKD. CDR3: CATSDSRAIKEKLFF. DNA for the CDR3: TGTGCCACCAGTGATTCCAGGGCGATAAAAGAAAAACTGTTTTTT.

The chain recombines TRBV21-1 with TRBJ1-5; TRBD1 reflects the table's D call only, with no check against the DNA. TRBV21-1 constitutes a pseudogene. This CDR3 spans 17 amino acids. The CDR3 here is CASPDDRGQISNQPQHF. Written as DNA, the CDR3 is TGTGCCAGCCCCGACGACAGGGGCCAAATCAGCAATCAGCCCCAGCATTTT.

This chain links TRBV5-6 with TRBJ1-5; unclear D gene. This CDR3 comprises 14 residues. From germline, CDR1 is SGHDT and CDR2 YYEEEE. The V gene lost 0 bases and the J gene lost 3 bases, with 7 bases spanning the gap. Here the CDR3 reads CASSLGHFNQPQHF. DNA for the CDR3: TGTGCCAGCAGCTTGGGTCACTTCAATCAGCCCCAGCATTTT. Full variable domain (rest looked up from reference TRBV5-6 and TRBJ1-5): DAGVTQSPTHLIKTRGQQVTLRCSPKSGHDTVSWYQQALGQGPQFIFQYYEEEERQRGNFPDRFSGHQFPNYSSELNVNALLLGDSALYLCASSLGHFNQPQHFGDGTRLSIL.

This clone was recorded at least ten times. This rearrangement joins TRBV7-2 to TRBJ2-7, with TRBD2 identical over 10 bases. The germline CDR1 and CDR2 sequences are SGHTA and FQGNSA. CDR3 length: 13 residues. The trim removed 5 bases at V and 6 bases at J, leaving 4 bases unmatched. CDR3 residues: CASSLLAGVEQYV. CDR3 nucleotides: TGTGCCAGCAGCCTCCTAGCGGGAGTCGAGCAGTACGTC.

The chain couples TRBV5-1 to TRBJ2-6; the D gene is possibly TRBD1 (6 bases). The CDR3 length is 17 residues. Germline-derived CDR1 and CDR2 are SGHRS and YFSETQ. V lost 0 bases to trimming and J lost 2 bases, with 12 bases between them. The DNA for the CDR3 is TGCGCCAGCAGCTTGGCGGGGCCAGGGGCTGGGGCCAACGTCCTGACTTTC. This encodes CASSLAGPGAGANVLTF.

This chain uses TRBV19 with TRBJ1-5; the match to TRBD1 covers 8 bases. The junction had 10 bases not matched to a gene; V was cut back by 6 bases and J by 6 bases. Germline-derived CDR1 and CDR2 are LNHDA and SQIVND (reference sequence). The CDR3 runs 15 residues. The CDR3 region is CASRMRQGAAQPQHF. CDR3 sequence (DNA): TGTGCCAGTAGGATGAGGCAGGGGGCGGCTCAGCCCCAGCATTTT.

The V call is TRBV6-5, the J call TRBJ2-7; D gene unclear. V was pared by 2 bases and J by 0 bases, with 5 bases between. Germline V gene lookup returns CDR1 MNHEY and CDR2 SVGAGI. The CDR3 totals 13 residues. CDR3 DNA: TGTGCCAGCAGTTACCTGTCCTCCTACGAGCAGTACTTC. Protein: CASSYLSSYEQYF.

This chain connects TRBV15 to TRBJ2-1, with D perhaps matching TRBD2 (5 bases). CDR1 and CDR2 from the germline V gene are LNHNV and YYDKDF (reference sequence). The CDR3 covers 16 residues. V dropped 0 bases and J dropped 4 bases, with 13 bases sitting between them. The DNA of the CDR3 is TGTGCCACCAGCAGAGATTTGGCGGGCAATTACAATGAGCAGTTCTTC. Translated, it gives CATSRDLAGNYNEQFF.

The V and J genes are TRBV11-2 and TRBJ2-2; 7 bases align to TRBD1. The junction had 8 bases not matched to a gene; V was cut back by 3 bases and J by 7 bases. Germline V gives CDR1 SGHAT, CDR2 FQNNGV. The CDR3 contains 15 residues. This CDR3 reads CASSFDLTGIGELFF. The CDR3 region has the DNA TGTGCCAGCAGCTTTGACCTGACAGGGATCGGGGAGCTGTTTTTT. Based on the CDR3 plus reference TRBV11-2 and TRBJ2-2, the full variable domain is EAGVAQSPRYKIIEKRQSVAFWCNPISGHATLYWYQQILGQGPKLLIQFQNNGVVDDSQLPKDRFSAERLKGVDSTLKIQPAKLEDSAVYLCASSFDLTGIGELFFGEGSRLTVL.

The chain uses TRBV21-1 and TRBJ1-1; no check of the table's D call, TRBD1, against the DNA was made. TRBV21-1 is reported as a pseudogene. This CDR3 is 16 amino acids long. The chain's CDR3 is CASSTTRDRSRTEAFF. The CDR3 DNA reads TGTGCCAGCAGCACCACCAGGGACAGAAGTCGGACTGAAGCTTTCTTT.

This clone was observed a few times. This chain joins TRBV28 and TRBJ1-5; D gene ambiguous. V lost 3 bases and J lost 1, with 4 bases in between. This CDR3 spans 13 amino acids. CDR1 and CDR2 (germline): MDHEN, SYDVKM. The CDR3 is CASSLGSNQPQHF. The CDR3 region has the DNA TGTGCCAGCAGTTTGGGCAGCAATCAGCCCCAGCATTTT.

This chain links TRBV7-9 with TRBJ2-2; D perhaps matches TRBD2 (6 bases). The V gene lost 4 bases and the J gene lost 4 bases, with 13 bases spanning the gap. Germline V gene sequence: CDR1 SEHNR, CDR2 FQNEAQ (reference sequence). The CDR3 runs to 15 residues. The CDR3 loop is CASSSGLAATGELFF. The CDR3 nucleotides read TGTGCCAGCAGCTCGGGACTGGCCGCCACCGGGGAGCTGTTTTTT.

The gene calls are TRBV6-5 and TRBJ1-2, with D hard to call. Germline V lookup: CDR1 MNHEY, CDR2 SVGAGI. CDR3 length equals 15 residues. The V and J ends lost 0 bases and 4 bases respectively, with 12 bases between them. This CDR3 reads CASSYSRVGSYGYTF. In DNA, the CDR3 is TGTGCCAGCAGTTACTCGAGGGTGGGTTCCTATGGCTACACCTTC.

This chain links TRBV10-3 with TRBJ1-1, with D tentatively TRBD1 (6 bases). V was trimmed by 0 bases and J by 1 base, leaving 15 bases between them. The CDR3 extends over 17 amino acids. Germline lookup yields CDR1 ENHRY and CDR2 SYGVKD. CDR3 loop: CAISESGGAGANTEAFF. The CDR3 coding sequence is TGTGCCATCAGTGAGTCTGGGGGCGCGGGGGCGAACACTGAAGCTTTCTTT.

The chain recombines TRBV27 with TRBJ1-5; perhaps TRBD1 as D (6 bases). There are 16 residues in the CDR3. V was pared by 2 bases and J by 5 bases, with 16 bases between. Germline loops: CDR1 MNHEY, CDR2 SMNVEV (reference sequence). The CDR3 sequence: CASSLNSRGRHQPQHF. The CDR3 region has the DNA TGTGCCAGCAGTTTAAATAGCAGGGGTCGGCATCAGCCCCAGCATTTT.

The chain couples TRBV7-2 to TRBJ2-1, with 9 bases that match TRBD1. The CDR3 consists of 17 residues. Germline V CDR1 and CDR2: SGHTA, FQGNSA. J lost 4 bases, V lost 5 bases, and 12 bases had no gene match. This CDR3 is CASSPQGGTGRYNEQFF. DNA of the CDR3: TGTGCCAGCAGCCCTCAGGGCGGGACAGGGCGTTACAATGAGCAGTTCTTC. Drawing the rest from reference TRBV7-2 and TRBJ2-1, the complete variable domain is GAGVSQSPSNKVTEKGKDVELRCDPISGHTALYWYRQSLGQGLEFLIYFQGNSAPDKSGLPSDRFSAERTGGSVSTLTIQRTQQEDSAVYLCASSPQGGTGRYNEQFFGPGTRLTVL.

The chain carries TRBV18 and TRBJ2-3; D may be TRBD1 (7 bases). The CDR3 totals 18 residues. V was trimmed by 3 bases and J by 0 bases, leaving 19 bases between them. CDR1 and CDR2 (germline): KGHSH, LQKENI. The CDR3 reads CASSPPGGIGPSTDTQYF. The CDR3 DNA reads TGTGCCAGCTCACCGCCAGGGGGGATTGGACCGAGCACAGATACGCAGTATTTT.

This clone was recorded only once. CDR3 nucleotide sequence: TGCGCCAGCAGCCAAGGACCGACAGGGTGGGAGACCCAGTACTTC. Encoded protein: CASSQGPTGWETQYF. The chain carries TRBV4-1 and TRBJ2-5, with 7 positions matching TRBD1. Looked up from germline, CDR1 is MGHRA and CDR2 is YSYEKL. The CDR3 contains 15 residues. V gave up 1 base and J gave up 5 bases; unmatched junction bases: 7.

CDR3 in DNA: TGCGCCAGCAGTGTTCTAGCGGGGGGTGACTACAATGAGCAGTTCTTC. Its protein is CASSVLAGGDYNEQFF. This sequence joins TRBV10-1 and TRBJ2-1; 11 bases line up with TRBD2. CDR3 size: 16 residues. Germline lookup yields CDR1 WNHNN and CDR2 SYGVQD (reference sequence). Trimming removed 4 bases from V and 3 bases from J; junction bases left unmatched: 5.